Below, one TCR beta chain is given with its context. The antigen is undetermined. Trimming took 0 bases from V and 7 from J; bases not matched to a gene: 5. The CDR3 length is 14 residues. Per germline, CDR1 GTSNPN and CDR2 SVGIG (reference sequence). These data come from a study of cytomegalovirus exposure and HLA in healthy donors. About the research overall: Roughly 92 million unique TCRs, all from HLA-typed donors, were included in an early release of the data. The Caucasian-associated ancestry cluster contained about 80% of the 398 genotyped donors. Broader study findings: There were several of the most significant clusters that appeared linked to common viral pathogens in a later analysis. A later analysis linked a missense variant in DCLRE1C to the trimming of TCR beta V and J genes.

Both 60 Vbeta primers and 13 Jbeta primers went into the PCR. Some clones are missing from TCRdb's copy, which holds only in-frame ones; the method was immunoSEQ multiplex PCR. Here the sample spans approximately 170,000 clones, 78% being singletons. The clonotype was recovered from a woman in her forties in good health and CMV-seropositive. Sequenced: PBMCs. This sequence joins TRBV30 and TRBJ2-2; 7 nucleotides line up with TRBD2. CDR3 in DNA: TGTGCCTGGAGTGTAGGGCCGGGAGGCGGGGAGCTGTTTTTT. This gives the protein CAWSVGPGGGELFF.